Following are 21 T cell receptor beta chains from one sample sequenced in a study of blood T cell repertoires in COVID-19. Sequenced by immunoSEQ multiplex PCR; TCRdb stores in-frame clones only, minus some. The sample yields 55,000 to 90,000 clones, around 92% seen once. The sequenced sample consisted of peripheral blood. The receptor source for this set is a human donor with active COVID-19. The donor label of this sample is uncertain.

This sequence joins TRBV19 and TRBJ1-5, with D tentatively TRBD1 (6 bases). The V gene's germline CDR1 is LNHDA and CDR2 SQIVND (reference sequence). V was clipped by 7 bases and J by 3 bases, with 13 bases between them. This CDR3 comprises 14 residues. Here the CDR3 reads CASTAGQFNQPQHF. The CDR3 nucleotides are TGTGCCAGTACCGCAGGACAGTTCAATCAGCCCCAGCATTTT.

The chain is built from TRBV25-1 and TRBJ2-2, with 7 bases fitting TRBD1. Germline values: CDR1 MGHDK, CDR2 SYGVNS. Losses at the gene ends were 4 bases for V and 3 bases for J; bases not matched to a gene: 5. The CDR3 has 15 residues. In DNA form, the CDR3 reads TGTGCCAGCAGTGGAAACAGGGGCGACACCGGGGAGCTGTTTTTT. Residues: CASSGNRGDTGELFF.

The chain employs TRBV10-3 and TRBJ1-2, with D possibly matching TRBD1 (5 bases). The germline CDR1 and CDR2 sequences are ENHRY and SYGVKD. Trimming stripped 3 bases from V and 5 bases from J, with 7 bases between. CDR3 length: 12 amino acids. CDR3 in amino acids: CAISDAGYGYTF. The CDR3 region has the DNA TGTGCCATCAGTGACGCAGGGTATGGCTACACCTTC.

This chain's CDR3 is CASSLEANTEAFF. The CDR3 nucleotides read TGTGCCAGCAGCCTGGAGGCGAACACTGAAGCTTTCTTT. The chain carries TRBV7-9 and TRBJ1-1, with D unclear. This CDR3 contains 13 residues. V lost 5 bases to trimming and J lost 1 base, with 8 bases between them. Looked up from germline, CDR1 is SEHNR and CDR2 is FQNEAQ (reference sequence).

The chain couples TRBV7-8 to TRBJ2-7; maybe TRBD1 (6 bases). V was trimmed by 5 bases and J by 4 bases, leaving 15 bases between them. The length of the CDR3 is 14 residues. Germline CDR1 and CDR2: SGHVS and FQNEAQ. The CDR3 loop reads CASSLGRGRYEQYF. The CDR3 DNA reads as TGTGCCAGCAGCCTAGGCAGGGGCCGGTACGAGCAGTACTTC.

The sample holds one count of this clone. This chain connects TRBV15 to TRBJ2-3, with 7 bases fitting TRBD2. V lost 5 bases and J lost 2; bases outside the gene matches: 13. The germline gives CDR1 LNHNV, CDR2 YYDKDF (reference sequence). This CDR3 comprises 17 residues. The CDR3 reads CATSRNPPGLNTDTQYF. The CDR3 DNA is TGTGCCACCAGCCGTAACCCTCCGGGACTAAACACAGATACGCAGTATTTT.

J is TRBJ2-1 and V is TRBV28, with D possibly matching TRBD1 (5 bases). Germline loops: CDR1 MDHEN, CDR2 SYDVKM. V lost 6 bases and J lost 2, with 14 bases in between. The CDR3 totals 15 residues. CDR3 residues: CASSPWGGTYNEQFF. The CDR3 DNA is TGTGCCAGCAGCCCTTGGGGCGGAACCTACAATGAGCAGTTCTTC.

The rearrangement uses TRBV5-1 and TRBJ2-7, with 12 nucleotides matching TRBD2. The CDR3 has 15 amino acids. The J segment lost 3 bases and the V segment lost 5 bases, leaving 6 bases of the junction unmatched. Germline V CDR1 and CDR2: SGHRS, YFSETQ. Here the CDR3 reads CASSYLAGGIYEQYF. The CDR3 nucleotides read TGCGCCAGCAGTTATCTAGCGGGAGGGATCTACGAGCAGTACTTC.

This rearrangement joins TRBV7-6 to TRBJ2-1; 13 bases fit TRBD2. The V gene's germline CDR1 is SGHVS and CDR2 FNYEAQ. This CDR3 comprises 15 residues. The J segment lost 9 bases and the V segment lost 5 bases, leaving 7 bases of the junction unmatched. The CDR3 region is CASSPLAGGPGEQFF. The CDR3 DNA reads TGTGCCAGCAGCCCACTAGCGGGAGGGCCCGGTGAGCAGTTCTTC.

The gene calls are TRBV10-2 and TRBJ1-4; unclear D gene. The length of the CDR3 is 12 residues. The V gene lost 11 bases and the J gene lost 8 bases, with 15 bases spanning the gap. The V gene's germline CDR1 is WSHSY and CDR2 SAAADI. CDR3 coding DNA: TGCGCCGCGGGAGGGCCGCGGGAAAAACTGTTTTTT. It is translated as CAAGGPREKLFF.

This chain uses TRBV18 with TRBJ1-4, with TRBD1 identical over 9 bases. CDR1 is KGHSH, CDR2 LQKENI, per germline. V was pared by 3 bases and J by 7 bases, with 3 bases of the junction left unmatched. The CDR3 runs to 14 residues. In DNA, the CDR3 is TGTGCCAGCTCACCGGGACAGGGACGTGAAAAACTGTTTTTT. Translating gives CASSPGQGREKLFF.

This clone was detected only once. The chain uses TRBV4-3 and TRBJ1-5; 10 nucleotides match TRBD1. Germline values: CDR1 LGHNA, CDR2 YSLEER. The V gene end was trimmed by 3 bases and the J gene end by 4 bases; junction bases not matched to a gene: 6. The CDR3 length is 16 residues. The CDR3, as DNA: TGCGCCAGCAGCCAGGGGACAGGGGACGGGAATCAGCCCCAGCATTTT. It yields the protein CASSQGTGDGNQPQHF.

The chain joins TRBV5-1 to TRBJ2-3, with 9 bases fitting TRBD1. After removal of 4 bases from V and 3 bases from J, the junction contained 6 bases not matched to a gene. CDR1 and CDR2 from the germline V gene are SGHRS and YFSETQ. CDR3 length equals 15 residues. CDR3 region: CASSTDRGGTDTQYF. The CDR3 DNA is TGCGCCAGCAGCACCGACAGGGGGGGAACAGATACGCAGTATTTT.

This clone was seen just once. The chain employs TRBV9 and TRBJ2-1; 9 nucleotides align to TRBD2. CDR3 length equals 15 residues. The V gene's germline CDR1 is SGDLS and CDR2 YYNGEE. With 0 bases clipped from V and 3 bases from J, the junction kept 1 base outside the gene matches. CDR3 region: CASSVGSGSYNEQFF. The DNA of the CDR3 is TGTGCCAGCAGCGTAGGTAGCGGGAGCTACAATGAGCAGTTCTTC.

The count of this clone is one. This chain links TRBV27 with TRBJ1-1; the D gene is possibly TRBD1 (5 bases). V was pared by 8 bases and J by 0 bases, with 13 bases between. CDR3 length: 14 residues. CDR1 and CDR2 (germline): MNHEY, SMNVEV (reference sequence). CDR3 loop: CASHRQGMNTEAFF. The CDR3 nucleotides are TGTGCCAGCCACCGGCAGGGTATGAACACTGAAGCTTTCTTT.

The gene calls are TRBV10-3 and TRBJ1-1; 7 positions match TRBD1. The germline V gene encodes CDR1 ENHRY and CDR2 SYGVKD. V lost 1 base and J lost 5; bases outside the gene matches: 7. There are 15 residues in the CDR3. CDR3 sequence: CAISELTQGRTEAFF. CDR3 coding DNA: TGTGCCATCAGTGAGTTGACACAGGGGAGGACTGAAGCTTTCTTT.

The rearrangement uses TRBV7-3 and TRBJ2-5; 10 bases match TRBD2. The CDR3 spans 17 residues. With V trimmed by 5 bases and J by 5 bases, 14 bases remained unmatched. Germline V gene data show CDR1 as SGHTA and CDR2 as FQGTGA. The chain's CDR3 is CASSPRVASGSGETQYF. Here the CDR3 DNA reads TGTGCCAGCAGCCCACGAGTGGCTAGCGGGAGTGGTGAGACCCAGTACTTC.

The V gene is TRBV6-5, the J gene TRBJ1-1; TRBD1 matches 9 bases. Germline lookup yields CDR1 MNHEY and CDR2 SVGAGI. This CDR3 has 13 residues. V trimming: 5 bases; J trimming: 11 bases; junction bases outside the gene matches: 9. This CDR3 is CASSQNRGRVAFF. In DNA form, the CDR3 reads TGTGCCAGCAGTCAGAACAGGGGGCGGGTTGCTTTCTTT.

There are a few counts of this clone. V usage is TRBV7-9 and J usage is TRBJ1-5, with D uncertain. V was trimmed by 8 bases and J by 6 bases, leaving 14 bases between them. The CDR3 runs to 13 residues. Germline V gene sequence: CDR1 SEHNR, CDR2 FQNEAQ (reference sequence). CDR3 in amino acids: CASATEAAQPQHF. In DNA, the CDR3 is TGTGCCAGCGCCACCGAGGCGGCTCAGCCCCAGCATTTT.

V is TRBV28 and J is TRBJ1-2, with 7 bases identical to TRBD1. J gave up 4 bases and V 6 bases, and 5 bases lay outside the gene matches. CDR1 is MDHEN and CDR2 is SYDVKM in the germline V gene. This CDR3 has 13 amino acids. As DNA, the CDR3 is TGTGCCAGCAGCCGGGGACAGCTCTATGGCTACACCTTC. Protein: CASSRGQLYGYTF.

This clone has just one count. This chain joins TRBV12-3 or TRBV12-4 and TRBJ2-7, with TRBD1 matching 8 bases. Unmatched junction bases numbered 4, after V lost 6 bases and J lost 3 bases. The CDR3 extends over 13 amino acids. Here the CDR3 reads CASSRDRGYEQYF. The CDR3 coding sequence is TGTGCCAGCAGCCGAGACAGGGGCTACGAGCAGTACTTC.